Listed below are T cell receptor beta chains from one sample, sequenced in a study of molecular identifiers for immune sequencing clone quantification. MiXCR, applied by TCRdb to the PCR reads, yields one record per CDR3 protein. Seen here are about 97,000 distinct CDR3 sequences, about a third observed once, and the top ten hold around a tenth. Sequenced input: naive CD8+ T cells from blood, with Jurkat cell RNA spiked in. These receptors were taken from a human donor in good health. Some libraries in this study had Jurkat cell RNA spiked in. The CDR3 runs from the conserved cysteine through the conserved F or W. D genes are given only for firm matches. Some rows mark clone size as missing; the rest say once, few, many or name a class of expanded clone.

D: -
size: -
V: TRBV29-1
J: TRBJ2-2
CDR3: CSVVFGLTNTGELFF
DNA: TGCAGCGTTGTTTTTGGACTCACGAACACCGGGGAGCTGTTTTTT

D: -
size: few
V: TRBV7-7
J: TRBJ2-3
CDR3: CASSLFSVSTDTQYF
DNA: TGTGCCAGCAGCTTATTTAGCGTTAGCACAGATACGCAGTATTTT

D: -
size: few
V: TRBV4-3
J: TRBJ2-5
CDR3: CASSQGRVEDQYF
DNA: TGCGCCAGCAGCCAAGGCAGGGTCGAGGACCAGTACTTC

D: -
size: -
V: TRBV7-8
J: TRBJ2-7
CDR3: CACSGPFFYEQYF
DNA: TGTGCCTGCAGCGGTCCGTTTTTCTACGAGCAGTACTTC

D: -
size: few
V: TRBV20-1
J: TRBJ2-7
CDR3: CSARRPSSYEQYF
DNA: TGCAGTGCTAGAAGGCCGAGCTCCTACGAGCAGTACTTC

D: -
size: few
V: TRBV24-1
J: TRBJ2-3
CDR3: CATSEYPIAGANTDTQYF
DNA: TGTGCCACCAGTGAATACCCTATAGCCGGGGCCAACACAGATACGCAGTATTTT

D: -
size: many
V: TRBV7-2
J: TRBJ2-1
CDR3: CASSSVAHLYNEQFF
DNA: TGTGCCAGCAGCTCAGTTGCCCACCTATACAATGAGCAGTTCTTC

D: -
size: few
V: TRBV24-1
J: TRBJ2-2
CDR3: CATSDLRQTTGELFF
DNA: TGTGCCACCAGTGATTTAAGGCAGACCACCGGGGAGCTGTTTTTT

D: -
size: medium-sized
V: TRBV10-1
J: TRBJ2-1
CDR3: CASREAWSYNEQFF
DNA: TGCGCCAGCCGTGAGGCATGGAGCTACAATGAGCAGTTCTTC

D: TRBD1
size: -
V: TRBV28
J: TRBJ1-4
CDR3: CASSLTGGWEKLFF
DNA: TGTGCCAGCAGTCTTACAGGGGGTTGGGAAAAACTGTTTTTT

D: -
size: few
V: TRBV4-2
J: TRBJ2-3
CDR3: CASSAGPFTADTQYF
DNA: TGTGCCAGCAGCGCCGGGCCTTTCACCGCAGATACGCAGTATTTT

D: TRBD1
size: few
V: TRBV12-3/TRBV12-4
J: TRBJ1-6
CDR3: CASSGQGYSPLHF
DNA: TGTGCCAGCAGCGGACAGGGTTATTCACCCCTCCACTTT

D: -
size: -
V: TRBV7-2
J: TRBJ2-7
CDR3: CASSLQPKGYVQYF
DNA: TGTGCCAGCAGCTTACAACCGAAGGGCTACGTGCAGTACTTC

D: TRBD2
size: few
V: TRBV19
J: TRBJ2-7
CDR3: CASSPLAGPYEQYF
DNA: TGTGCCAGTAGTCCCCTAGCGGGTCCCTACGAGCAGTACTTC

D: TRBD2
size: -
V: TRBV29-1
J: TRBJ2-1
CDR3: CSVEWRGVIYNEQFF
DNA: TGCAGCGTTGAGTGGCGGGGGGTCATCTACAATGAGCAGTTCTTC

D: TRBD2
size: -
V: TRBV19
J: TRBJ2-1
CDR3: CASSIGSGVSYNEQFF
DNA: TGTGCCAGTAGTATCGGTAGCGGGGTCTCCTACAATGAGCAGTTCTTC

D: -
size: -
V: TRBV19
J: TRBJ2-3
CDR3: CASRGPGGLTDTQYF
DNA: TGTGCCAGTAGAGGCCCCGGGGGGCTGACAGATACGCAGTATTTT

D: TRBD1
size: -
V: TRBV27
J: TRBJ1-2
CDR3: CASSRQGDGYTF
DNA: TGTGCCAGCAGTCGACAGGGGGATGGCTACACCTTC

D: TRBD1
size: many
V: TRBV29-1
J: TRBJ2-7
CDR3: CSVAQGASYEQYF
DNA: TGCAGCGTAGCACAGGGGGCTTCCTACGAGCAGTACTTC

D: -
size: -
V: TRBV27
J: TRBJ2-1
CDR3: CASSFVVWSEQFF
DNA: TGTGCCAGCAGTTTTGTGGTTTGGAGTGAGCAGTTCTTC

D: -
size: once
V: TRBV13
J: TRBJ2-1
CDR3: CASSSSSEGYEQSF
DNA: TGTGCCAGCAGCTCCTCTAGCGAAGGGTATGAGCAGTCCTTC

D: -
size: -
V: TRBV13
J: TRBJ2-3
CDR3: CASSYWRESTDTQYF
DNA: TGTGCCAGCAGCTACTGGAGGGAAAGCACAGATACGCAGTATTTT

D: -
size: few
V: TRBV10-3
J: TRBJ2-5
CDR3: CATQETQYF
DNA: TGTGCCACACAAGAGACCCAGTACTTC

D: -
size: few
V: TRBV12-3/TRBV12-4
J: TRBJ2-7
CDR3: CASSFGGYYEQYF
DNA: TGTGCCAGCAGTTTCGGGGGCTACTACGAGCAGTACTTC

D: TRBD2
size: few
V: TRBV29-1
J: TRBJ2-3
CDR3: CSVEIIAGRGDTQYF
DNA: TGCAGCGTTGAAATTATAGCGGGGAGGGGAGATACGCAGTATTTT

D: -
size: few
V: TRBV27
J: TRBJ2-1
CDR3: CASSLLGFYNEQFF
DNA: TGTGCCAGCAGTTTATTAGGGTTTTACAATGAGCAGTTCTTC

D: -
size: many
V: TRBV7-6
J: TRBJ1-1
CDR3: CASSLNTGQNTEAFF
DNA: TGTGCCAGCAGCTTAAACACCGGACAGAACACTGAAGCTTTCTTT

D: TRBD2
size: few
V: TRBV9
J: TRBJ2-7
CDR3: CASSGGRVPYEQYF
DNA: TGTGCCAGCAGCGGAGGGAGGGTTCCCTACGAGCAGTACTTC

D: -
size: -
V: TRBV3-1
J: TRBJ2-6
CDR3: CASSSPEANVPTF
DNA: TGTGCCAGCAGTTCCCCTGAGGCCAACGTCCCGACTTTC

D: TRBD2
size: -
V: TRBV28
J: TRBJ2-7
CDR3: CASSAGPEREQYF
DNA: TGTGCCAGCAGCGCCGGGCCCGAGCGGGAACAGTACTTC

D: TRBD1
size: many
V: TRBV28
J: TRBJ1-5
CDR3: CASSPGQGGQPQHF
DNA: TGTGCCAGCAGTCCCGGACAGGGCGGTCAGCCCCAGCATTTT

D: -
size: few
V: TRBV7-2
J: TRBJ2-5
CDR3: CASSFRQKETQYF
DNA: TGTGCCAGCAGCTTCAGGCAGAAGGAGACCCAGTACTTC

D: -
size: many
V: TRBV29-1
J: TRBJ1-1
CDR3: CSVEGNTEAFF
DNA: TGCAGCGTTGAAGGGAACACTGAAGCTTTCTTT

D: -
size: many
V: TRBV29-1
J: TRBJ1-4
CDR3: CSVAEGKLFF
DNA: TGCAGCGTTGCGGAAGGAAAACTGTTTTTT

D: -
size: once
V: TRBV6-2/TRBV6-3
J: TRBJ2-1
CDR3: CASTIMGDEQFF
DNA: TGTGCCAGCACCATTATGGGGGATGAGCAGTTCTTC

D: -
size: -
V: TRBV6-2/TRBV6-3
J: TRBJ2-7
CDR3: CASSYPAGYEQYF
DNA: TGTGCCAGCAGTTATCCGGCGGGCTACGAGCAGTACTTC

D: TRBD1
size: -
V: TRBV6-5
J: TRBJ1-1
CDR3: CASRKGADTEAFF
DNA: TGTGCCAGCAGAAAGGGGGCGGACACTGAAGCTTTCTTT